A selection of T cell receptor beta chains follows, all from one sample in a study of blood T cell repertoires in COVID-19. Clones were sequenced by immunoSEQ multiplex PCR, and TCRdb holds only the in-frame ones, with some missing. Among 60,000 to 85,000 clones listed, approximately 83% were seen once. Sequencing was performed on peripheral blood. These receptors all stem from a human donor in a cohort sampled during active COVID-19. Each CDR3 is given with its conserved first and last residue. The order of the fields is D gene, J gene, V gene, clone size, CDR3 protein, CDR3 DNA. D genes are given only for firm matches. Expanded clones are given a class, and other clones once, few, many or no size at all.

d_call: .; j_call: TRBJ1-2; v_call: TRBV19; clone_size: .; cdr3_aa: CASTTGRDNGYTF; cdr3_nt: TGTGCCAGTACTACAGGCAGGGATAATGGCTACACCTTC
d_call: .; j_call: TRBJ1-2; v_call: TRBV29-1; clone_size: .; cdr3_aa: CSVATGSSGYTF; cdr3_nt: TGCAGCGTCGCTACAGGGAGCAGTGGCTACACCTTC
d_call: TRBD1; j_call: TRBJ1-1; v_call: TRBV15; clone_size: .; cdr3_aa: CATSRTGVTEAFF; cdr3_nt: TGTGCCACCAGCAGGACAGGGGTGACTGAAGCTTTCTTT
d_call: .; j_call: TRBJ1-1; v_call: TRBV7-2; clone_size: .; cdr3_aa: CASSSGENTEAFF; cdr3_nt: TGTGCCAGCAGCTCGGGGGAGAACACTGAAGCTTTCTTT
d_call: TRBD2; j_call: TRBJ2-2; v_call: TRBV5-5; clone_size: .; cdr3_aa: CASSLLAGRGELFF; cdr3_nt: TGTGCCAGCAGCTTGTTAGCGGGACGAGGGGAGCTGTTTTTT
d_call: .; j_call: TRBJ1-5; v_call: TRBV6-5; clone_size: .; cdr3_aa: CASSRGGPDQPQHF; cdr3_nt: TGTGCCAGCAGTCGAGGGGGTCCAGATCAGCCCCAGCATTTT
d_call: .; j_call: TRBJ2-7; v_call: TRBV2; clone_size: .; cdr3_aa: CASSEDGQPAYEQYF; cdr3_nt: TGTGCCAGCAGTGAAGACGGACAGCCCGCCTACGAGCAGTACTTC
d_call: .; j_call: TRBJ2-3; v_call: TRBV5-1; clone_size: once; cdr3_aa: CASSLEQFTDTQYF; cdr3_nt: TGCGCCAGCAGCTTGGAACAGTTCACAGATACGCAGTATTTT
d_call: .; j_call: TRBJ2-7; v_call: TRBV5-8; clone_size: .; cdr3_aa: CASTPLFATLYEQYF; cdr3_nt: TGTGCCAGCACCCCCCTGTTTGCGACTCTCTACGAGCAGTACTTC
d_call: TRBD1; j_call: TRBJ1-5; v_call: TRBV19; clone_size: .; cdr3_aa: CASSIGQGSNQPQHF; cdr3_nt: TGTGCCAGTAGTATAGGACAGGGTAGCAATCAGCCCCAGCATTTT
d_call: .; j_call: TRBJ2-1; v_call: TRBV19; clone_size: .; cdr3_aa: CASSISGGPSYNEQFF; cdr3_nt: TGTGCCAGTAGTATCTCCGGGGGGCCCTCCTACAATGAGCAGTTCTTC
d_call: .; j_call: TRBJ2-3; v_call: TRBV5-1; clone_size: .; cdr3_aa: CASSLALRGSTDTQYF; cdr3_nt: TGCGCCAGCAGCTTGGCCTTGCGGGGAAGCACAGATACGCAGTATTTT